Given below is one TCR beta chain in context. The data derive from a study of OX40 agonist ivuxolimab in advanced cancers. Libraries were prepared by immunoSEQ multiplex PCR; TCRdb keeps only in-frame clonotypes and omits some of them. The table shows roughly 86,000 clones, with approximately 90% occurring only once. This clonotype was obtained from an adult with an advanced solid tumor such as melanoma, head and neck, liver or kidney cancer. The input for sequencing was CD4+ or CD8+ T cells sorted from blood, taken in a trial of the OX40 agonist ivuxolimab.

CDR3 sequence: CASSPGTGGGTDTQYF. CDR3 nucleotides: TGTGCCAGCAGCCCAGGGACAGGGGGCGGGACAGATACGCAGTATTTT. This chain uses TRBV7-8 with TRBJ2-3; 12 bases agree with TRBD1. CDR3 length: 16 residues. V shed 5 bases and J 3 bases; nucleotides not matched to a gene: 6. Germline V lookup: CDR1 SGHVS, CDR2 FQNEAQ.